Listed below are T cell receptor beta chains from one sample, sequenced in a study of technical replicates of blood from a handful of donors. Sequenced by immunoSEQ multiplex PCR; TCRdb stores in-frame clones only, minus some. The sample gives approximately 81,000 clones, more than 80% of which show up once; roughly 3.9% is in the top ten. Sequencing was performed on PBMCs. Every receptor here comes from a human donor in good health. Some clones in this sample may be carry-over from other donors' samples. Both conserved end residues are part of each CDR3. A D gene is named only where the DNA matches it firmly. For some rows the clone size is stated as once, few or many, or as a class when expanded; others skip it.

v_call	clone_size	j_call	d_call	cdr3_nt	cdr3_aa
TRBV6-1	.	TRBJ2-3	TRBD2	TGTGCCAGCAGTGAAGTTGGGGGGGGTTACACAGATACGCAGTATTTT	CASSEVGGGYTDTQYF
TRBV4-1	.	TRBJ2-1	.	TGCGCCAGCAGCGCTCAGACAGTGTACAATGAGCAGTTCTTC	CASSAQTVYNEQFF
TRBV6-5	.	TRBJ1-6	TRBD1	TGTGCCAGCCGACAGGGGTGGAGGAATTCACCCCTCCACTTT	CASRQGWRNSPLHF
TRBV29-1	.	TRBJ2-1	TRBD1	TGCAGCGTTAGGACAGGACTGTACAATGAGCAGTTCTTC	CSVRTGLYNEQFF
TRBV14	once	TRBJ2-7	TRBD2	TGTGCCAGCAGCCAGCAACTAGCGTCCTACGAGCAGTACTTC	CASSQQLASYEQYF
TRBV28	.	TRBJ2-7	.	TGTGCCAGCAGTTTATCTCTTGTTGCAACACGCGAGCAGTACTTC	CASSLSLVATREQYF
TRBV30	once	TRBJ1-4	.	TGTGCCTGGAGTGGAGTGGGTAGAGGTGAAAAACTGTTTTTT	CAWSGVGRGEKLFF
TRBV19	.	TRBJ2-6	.	TGTGCCAGTAGTAAAACAGGGCCTGGGGCCAACGTCCTGACTTTC	CASSKTGPGANVLTF
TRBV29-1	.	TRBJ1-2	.	TGCAGCGTTGAGGCCACAAGCGACTATGGCTACACCTTC	CSVEATSDYGYTF
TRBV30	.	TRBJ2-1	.	TGTGCCTGGAGTCAGGACAACGTTATTCTACGCAATGAGCAGTTCTTC	CAWSQDNVILRNEQFF
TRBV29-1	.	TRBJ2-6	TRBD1	TGCAGCGTTGGGGTCACAGGGGGCGTTGGTGGGGCCAACGTCCTGACTTTC	CSVGVTGGVGGANVLTF
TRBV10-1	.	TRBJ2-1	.	TGCGCCAGGGGGGCGCCGGCCCGCAGTGAGCAGTTCTTC	CARGAPARSEQFF
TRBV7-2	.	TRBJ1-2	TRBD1	TGTGCCAGCAGCTCGGACAGGGGTGTTGAAGGCTACACCTTC	CASSSDRGVEGYTF
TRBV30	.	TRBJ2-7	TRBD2	TGTGCCTGGCAGCGGGATATATACGAGCAGTACTTC	CAWQRDIYEQYF
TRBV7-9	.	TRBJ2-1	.	TGTGCCAGCAGCCCCAAGGGGCTAGCCTACAATGAGCAGTTCTTC	CASSPKGLAYNEQFF
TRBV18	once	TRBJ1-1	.	TGTGCCAGCTCAAGCTCCCGGGGTCGGACTGAAGCTTTCTTT	CASSSSRGRTEAFF
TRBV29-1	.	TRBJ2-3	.	TGCAGCGTTGTAGGACTGAGCACAGATACGCAGTATTTT	CSVVGLSTDTQYF
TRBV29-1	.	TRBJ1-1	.	TGCAGCGTTGTGGGGGGGAACACTGAAGCTTTCTTT	CSVVGGNTEAFF
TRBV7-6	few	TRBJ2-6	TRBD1	TGTGCCAGCAGCTTCCCAATCCGAGCGGGACAGGGCGGGGCTGGGGCCAACGTCCTGACTTTC	CASSFPIRAGQGGAGANVLTF
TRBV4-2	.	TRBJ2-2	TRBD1	TGTGCCAGCAGCCAAGGGGGACAGGGGACCGGGGAGCTGTTTTTT	CASSQGGQGTGELFF
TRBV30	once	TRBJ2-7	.	TGTGCCTGGAAGTCGGATGGGCAGAACTACGAGCAGTACTTC	CAWKSDGQNYEQYF
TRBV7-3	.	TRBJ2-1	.	TGTGCCAGCAGCTTAACGTTGGGGGGGCCTAATGAGCAGTTCTTC	CASSLTLGGPNEQFF
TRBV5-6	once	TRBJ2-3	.	TGTGCCAGCAGCCTACAGGGAAGCCTCCACACAGATACGCAGTATTTT	CASSLQGSLHTDTQYF
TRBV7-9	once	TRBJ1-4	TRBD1	TGTGCCAGCAGCTTCTCGGACAGGAGGAATGAAAAACTGTTTTTT	CASSFSDRRNEKLFF
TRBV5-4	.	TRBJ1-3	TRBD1	TGTGCCAGCAGCTTGGCAGGACAGGGGGCGCCGGGGGGAAACACCATATATTTT	CASSLAGQGAPGGNTIYF
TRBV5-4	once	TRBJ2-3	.	TGTGCCAGCAGCACGACAGGTGGGAATACGCAGTATTTT	CASSTTGGNTQYF
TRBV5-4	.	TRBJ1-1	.	TGTGCCAGCAGCCTCCCTTCAGGGCGTAGAAGCACTGAAGCTTTCTTT	CASSLPSGRRSTEAFF
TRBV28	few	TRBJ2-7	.	TGTGCGGTCCTCTCCAGCGAAGTCATGGACGAGCAGTACTTC	CAVLSSEVMDEQYF
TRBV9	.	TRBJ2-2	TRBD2	TGTGCCAGCAGCTTCGGGACTAGCGGATTAAACACCGGGGAGCTGTTTTTT	CASSFGTSGLNTGELFF
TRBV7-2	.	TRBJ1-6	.	TGTGCCAGCAGCTCGAGGACAGTTCATAATTCACCCCTCCACTTT	CASSSRTVHNSPLHF
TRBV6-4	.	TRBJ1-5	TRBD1	TGTGCCACCGTTCCCCGAGGACAGGCCCATCAGCCCCAGCATTTT	CATVPRGQAHQPQHF
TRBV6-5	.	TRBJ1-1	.	TGTGCCAGCAGTTACGAGGGATTGGAGAACACTGAAGCTTTCTTT	CASSYEGLENTEAFF
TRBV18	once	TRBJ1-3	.	TGTGCCAGTTCTCAGGATGACTCTGGAAACACCATATATTTT	CASSQDDSGNTIYF
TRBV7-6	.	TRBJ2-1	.	TGTGCCAGCAGCTTAGCGCGGGCCACCCTCTACAATGAGCAGTTCTTC	CASSLARATLYNEQFF
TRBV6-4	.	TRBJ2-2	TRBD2	TGTGCCAGCAGCCACACCGGGACTAGCGGGAACACCGGGGAGCTGTTTTTT	CASSHTGTSGNTGELFF
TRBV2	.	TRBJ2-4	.	TGTGCCAGCAGACAGGAGCTCGGATCCAAAAACATTCAGTACTTC	CASRQELGSKNIQYF
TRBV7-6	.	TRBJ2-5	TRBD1	TGTGCCAGCAGCTTAATTGGGACAGGGCAAGAGACCCAGTACTTC	CASSLIGTGQETQYF
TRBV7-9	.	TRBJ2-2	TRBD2	TGTGCCAGCAGCTCGCGGGGGGGAAGTACCGGGGAGCTGTTTTTT	CASSSRGGSTGELFF
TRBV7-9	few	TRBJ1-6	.	TGTGCCAGCAGCTTAGCGGGAGGATTACAGGCTCTATCACCCCTCCACTTT	CASSLAGGLQALSPLHF
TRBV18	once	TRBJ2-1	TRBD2	TGTGCCAGCTCACCATCGGGACTAGCGGGGGGGCCGGGTCCACTCCACAATGAGCAGTTCTTC	CASSPSGLAGGPGPLHNEQFF